The next 8 T cell receptor beta chains were all read from a single sample in a study of T cell changes during pregnancy in multiple sclerosis. Libraries were prepared by immunoSEQ multiplex PCR; TCRdb keeps only in-frame clonotypes and omits some of them. The profile shows about 54,000 clones, approximately 92% of them singletons. The sample in question was peripheral blood, obtained after pregnancy. These receptors were obtained from a female donor in good health, enrolled as a control in a pregnancy study.

CDR3 sequence: CASSLDPDRDEKLFF. CDR3 DNA sequence: TGTGCCAGCAGCTTAGATCCGGACAGGGATGAAAAACTGTTTTTT. The rearrangement links TRBV11-2 to TRBJ1-4; TRBD1 matches at 8 bases. The CDR3 is made up of 15 amino acids. Germline-derived CDR1 and CDR2 are SGHAT and FQNNGV. The ends lost 0 bases at V and 6 bases at J; junction bases unmatched: 3.

V gene TRBV6-6 combines with J gene TRBJ1-1; tentatively, D is TRBD1 (6 bases). This CDR3 contains 14 residues. The V end was cut by 3 bases, the J end by 3 bases, with 11 bases between. Germline assignment: CDR1 MNHNY and CDR2 SVGAGI (reference sequence). The CDR3 sequence: CASSYGGAYTEAFF. The CDR3 region has the DNA TGTGCCAGCAGTTATGGGGGGGCATACACTGAAGCTTTCTTT.

The chain joins TRBV4-3 to TRBJ2-1; 11 bases match TRBD2. The ends lost 0 bases at V and 12 bases at J; junction bases unmatched: 13. The length of the CDR3 is 17 residues. CDR1 is LGHNA and CDR2 is YSLEER in the germline V gene. In DNA form, the CDR3 reads TGCGCCAGCAGCCAAGATCCGTCCGGGACTAGCGGAGGAGGGCAGTTCTTC. This sequence encodes CASSQDPSGTSGGGQFF.

The rearrangement uses TRBV7-2 and TRBJ2-3, with 15 bases aligning to TRBD2. V was pared by 5 bases and J by 5 bases, with 5 bases of the junction left unmatched. The germline CDR1 and CDR2 sequences are SGHTA and FQGNSA. The CDR3 consists of 16 residues. The CDR3 here is CASSPGTSGRIDTQYF. Here the CDR3 DNA reads TGTGCCAGCAGCCCCGGGACTAGCGGGAGGATAGATACGCAGTATTTT.

V is TRBV10-3 and J is TRBJ1-1; 10 nucleotides match TRBD1. Unmatched junction bases numbered 7, after V lost 6 bases and J lost 0 bases. Germline CDR1 is ENHRY and CDR2 is SYGVKD. The CDR3 is 16 residues long. CDR3 nucleotide sequence: TGTGCCATCAGCCAGGGACAGGGGTTGATGAACACTGAAGCTTTCTTT. Translating gives CAISQGQGLMNTEAFF.

The gene calls are TRBV9 and TRBJ2-7, with 7 bases that match TRBD1. Germline values: CDR1 SGDLS, CDR2 YYNGEE. The CDR3 covers 14 residues. With 2 bases clipped from V and 5 bases from J, the junction kept 7 bases outside the gene matches. This chain's CDR3 is CASSVDRVANEQYF. The CDR3 nucleotides are TGTGCCAGCAGCGTCGACAGGGTAGCGAACGAGCAGTACTTC.

This sequence joins TRBV7-2 and TRBJ2-1; TRBD1 agrees at 8 bases. The germline CDR1 and CDR2 sequences are SGHTA and FQGNSA. The CDR3 contains 15 residues. The trim removed 0 bases at V and 8 bases at J, leaving 6 bases unmatched. This CDR3 reads CASSLARTGPDEQFF. In DNA, the CDR3 is TGTGCCAGCAGCTTAGCGAGGACAGGGCCCGATGAGCAGTTCTTC.

This clone appeared once. The chain uses TRBV18 and TRBJ2-3; 7 nucleotides line up with TRBD2. V lost 3 bases and J lost 3; bases outside the gene matches: 9. CDR3 length equals 16 residues. Germline V CDR1 and CDR2: KGHSH, LQKENI. The CDR3 DNA is TGTGCCAGCTCACCTTGGGGAGGGGATGTGACAGATACGCAGTATTTT. Amino acid sequence: CASSPWGGDVTDTQYF.